One T cell receptor (beta chain) is described in this entry. The antigen is undetermined. Assay: immunoSEQ multiplex PCR; the TCRdb copy retains only in-frame clones and omits some. The table includes roughly 80,000 clones, more than 75% detected once. The V and J ends lost 4 bases and 6 bases, in that order; junction bases with no gene match: 8. This CDR3 region has 13 residues. From germline, CDR1 is GTSNPN and CDR2 SVGIG (reference sequence). The entry originates in a study of brain T cells in children with intractable seizures. Notes on the study in general: Patients' HCMV serostatus was unknown; virus specificity rests on CDR3 similarity alone.

This TCR derives from a girl aged 2 to 10 with Rasmussen encephalitis and intractable seizures. Sequencing was performed on peripheral blood, taken at surgery. The chain couples TRBV30 to TRBJ2-7; 8 bases agree with TRBD2. The CDR3 DNA follows: TGTGCCTGGACCACAAGCGGGAGAGGCGAGCAGTACTTC. Translation gives CAWTTSGRGEQYF. The full variable domain, its missing parts supplied by reference TRBV30 and TRBJ2-7, is SQTIHQWPATLVQPVGSPLSLECTVEGTSNPNLYWYRQAAGRGLQLLFYSVGIGQISSEVPQNLSASRPQDRQFILSSKKLLLSDSGFYLCAWTTSGRGEQYFGPGTRLTVT.